The 22 T cell receptor beta chains presented below share a single source sample, sequenced in a study of T cells in Graves' hyperthyroidism and ophthalmopathy. Amplified regions were TCR beta CDR3 sequences from RNA transcripts. A first-round RT-PCR of the TCR CDR3 used the HTBI primer set. Each CDR3 protein is one row after TCRdb ran MiXCR on the multiplex PCR reads. Seen here are around 690,000 distinct CDR3 sequences, around 16% observed once, and the top ten hold roughly a sixth. The sample was blood. All receptors derive from a man aged 45-65 years with Graves' hyperthyroidism.

A few counts support this clonotype. The V and J genes are TRBV3-1 and TRBJ1-5; TRBD1 agrees at 7 bases. Germline V gene data show CDR1 as LGHDT and CDR2 as YNNKEL (reference sequence). Unmatched junction bases numbered 4, after V lost 0 bases and J lost 8 bases. This CDR3 region has 14 residues. In nucleotides, the CDR3 is TGTGCCAGCAGCCAAGATGACAGGGTTGAGCCCCAGCATTTT. Translation: CASSQDDRVEPQHF.

Many counts were recorded for this clonotype. The chain links TRBV7-2 to TRBJ2-3, with D possibly being TRBD1 or TRBD2 (6 bases each). V dropped 1 base and J dropped 3 bases, with 11 bases sitting between them. Germline V CDR1 and CDR2: SGHTA, FQGNSA. The CDR3 is 15 amino acids. The CDR3 bases are TGTGCCAGCAGCTTAGGGGGGGCCCGTACAGATACGCAGTATTTT. Its translation: CASSLGGARTDTQYF.

The rearrangement uses TRBV6-5 and TRBJ2-1; D is unclear. Germline V CDR1 and CDR2: MNHEY, SVGAGI. CDR3 length equals 15 residues. The V end lost 2 bases, the J end lost 5 bases, and 13 bases lay between the germline ends. The CDR3 coding sequence is TGTGCCAGCAGTTACCTTCCCAGGAGAAACAATGAGCAGTTCTTC. Residues: CASSYLPRRNNEQFF.

This clonotype was seen at least ten times. This sequence joins TRBV30 and TRBJ2-1; 11 positions match TRBD2. This CDR3 has 15 residues. V lost 3 bases, J lost 4 bases, and 5 bases stayed unmatched. Germline loops: CDR1 GTSNPN, CDR2 SVGIG (reference sequence). The CDR3 sequence is CAWRVLAGVYNEQFF. The DNA for the CDR3 is TGTGCCTGGAGGGTACTAGCGGGAGTGTACAATGAGCAGTTCTTC.

In the case of this clonotype: The junction departs from germline at one end; a sequencing error may be responsible. The chain joins TRBV11-1 to TRBJ2-1; TRBD2 agrees at 10 bases. This CDR3 has 18 amino acids. Germline lookup yields CDR1 SGHAT and CDR2 FQDESV (reference sequence). CDR3 sequence: CASSPRLGAGGSYNEQSF. The CDR3 DNA reads TGTGCCAGCAGCCCCAGACTTGGAGCGGGAGGGTCCTACAATGAGCAGTCCTTC.

This chain connects TRBV24-1 to TRBJ2-1; 14 nucleotides agree with TRBD2. CDR3 length: 17 amino acids. The junction had 9 bases not matched to a gene; V was cut back by 4 bases and J by 8 bases. Germline CDR1 reads KGHDR; CDR2 reads SFDVKD. This chain's CDR3 is CATSDPGLAGGRDEQFF. The CDR3 DNA sequence: TGTGCCACCAGTGACCCCGGACTAGCGGGAGGCCGCGATGAGCAGTTCTTC.

This chain connects TRBV5-4 to TRBJ2-1; D is undetermined. CDR3 size: 14 residues. V lost 3 bases and J lost 4, with 11 bases in between. Per the germline V gene, CDR1 is SGHNT and CDR2 is YYREEE (reference sequence). In DNA, the CDR3 is TGTGCCAGCAGCTCCCTAAGGCAGTACAATGAGCAGTTCTTC. As protein: CASSSLRQYNEQFF.

The rearrangement links TRBV14 to TRBJ1-1; 8 bases fit TRBD1. The CDR3 has 17 residues. The J segment lost 3 bases and the V segment lost 0 bases, leaving 9 bases of the junction unmatched. Germline-derived CDR1 and CDR2 are SGHDN and FVKESK. The CDR3 nucleotides read TGTGCCAGCAGCCAAGATCCCAGGGGGCGGGAGGACACTGAAGCTTTCTTT. This encodes CASSQDPRGREDTEAFF.

V is TRBV6-4 and J is TRBJ2-7, with 10 bases fitting TRBD1. The trim removed 5 bases at V and 2 bases at J, leaving 6 bases unmatched. Germline CDR1 is MRHNA and CDR2 is SNTAGT. The CDR3 extends over 15 amino acids. The DNA for the CDR3 is TGTGCCAGCAGTTATAGGACAGGGGGAACCTACGAGCAGTACTTC. This encodes CASSYRTGGTYEQYF.

This clonotype turned up a few times. CDR3: CASSIVGRSSYEQYF. CDR3 in DNA: TGTGCCAGTAGTATAGTAGGCAGGAGCTCCTACGAGCAGTACTTC. This sequence joins TRBV19 and TRBJ2-7; D unclear. The CDR3 length is 15 residues. V lost 1 base, J lost 0 bases, and 10 bases lay in between. Germline loops: CDR1 LNHDA, CDR2 SQIVND (reference sequence).

This clonotype was detected only a few times. The V call is TRBV29-1, the J call TRBJ1-2; D uncertain. CDR1 and CDR2 from the germline V gene are SQVTM and ANQGSEA. This CDR3 region has 14 residues. Deletions cut 0 bases from V and 4 bases from J, with 12 bases between. As DNA, the CDR3 is TGCAGCGTTGAAGAACAAGTAAGGTTCTATGGCTACACCTTC. Its translation: CSVEEQVRFYGYTF.

This clonotype was recorded many times. This chain connects TRBV11-2 to TRBJ2-7; D is perhaps TRBD1 or TRBD2 (5 bases each). The V end lost 5 bases, the J end lost 2 bases, and 13 bases lay between the germline ends. The CDR3 consists of 14 residues. Germline lookup yields CDR1 SGHAT and CDR2 FQNNGV. The CDR3 protein is CASSNRDGPYEQYF. The CDR3, as DNA: TGTGCCAGCAGCAATAGGGACGGACCCTACGAGCAGTACTTC.

This clonotype was found many times. This chain joins TRBV13 and TRBJ2-3; D perhaps matches TRBD2 (5 bases). This CDR3 region has 14 residues. Germline CDR1 and CDR2: PRHDT and FYEKMQ (reference sequence). With 5 bases removed from V and 2 bases from J, the gap between germline ends came to 11 bases. The CDR3 region has the DNA TGTGCCAGCAGCCCCCCGAGGGACACAGATACGCAGTATTTT. It specifies CASSPPRDTDTQYF.

This clonotype was recorded at least ten times. The rearrangement uses TRBV28 and TRBJ1-5; D is unresolved. The length of the CDR3 is 16 residues. Looked up from germline, CDR1 is MDHEN and CDR2 is SYDVKM. Trimming shortened V by 3 bases and J by 0 bases, and 12 bases separated the two germline ends. CDR3 nucleotide sequence: TGTGCCAGCAGTTTGGTTAATGGCTATAGCAATCAGCCCCAGCATTTT. Protein product: CASSLVNGYSNQPQHF.

In regard to this clonotype: With a much larger clone just one base away, this may be a read error. V is TRBV2 and J is TRBJ2-7; 10 positions match TRBD2. The CDR3 loop spans 16 amino acids. Germline values: CDR1 SNHLY, CDR2 FYNNEI. Here the CDR3 reads CASTMTSGYLSYGQYF. The CDR3 region has the DNA TGTGCCAGCACTATGACTAGCGGGTACCTCTCCTACGGGCAGTACTTC.

The chain's CDR3 is CASSEHSGGELFF. CDR3 coding DNA: TGTGCCAGCAGCGAACATTCCGGGGGGGAGCTGTTTTTT. The V and J genes are TRBV9 and TRBJ2-2; the D is unclear. The germline V gene has CDR1 SGDLS and CDR2 YYNGEE. The CDR3 totals 13 residues. V shed 3 bases and J shed 8 bases, with 11 bases lying between them.

This clonotype was recorded at least ten times. The J gene is TRBJ2-5, the V gene TRBV18; 9 bases fit TRBD1. Germline V gives CDR1 KGHSH, CDR2 LQKENI. V lost 0 bases, J lost 2 bases, and 7 bases stayed unmatched. The CDR3 spans 17 residues. The CDR3 reads CASSPPNRGRSQETQYF. CDR3 sequence (DNA): TGTGCCAGCTCACCACCGAACAGGGGGCGATCTCAAGAGACCCAGTACTTC.

Concerning this clonotype: One junction end disagrees with the germline gene, perhaps due to a read error. The chain combines TRBV4-3 with TRBJ2-3; D might be TRBD1 or TRBD2, each matching 5 bases. Per the germline V gene, CDR1 is LGHNA and CDR2 is YSLEER. The CDR3 consists of 16 residues. This chain's CDR3 is CASSQWDGDITDTQCF. The CDR3 nucleotides are TGCGCCAGCAGCCAGTGGGACGGGGATATCACAGATACGCAGTGTTTT.

This chain uses TRBV7-9 with TRBJ2-1, with 11 bases that match TRBD2. Trimming cost V 2 bases and J 12 bases; bases outside gene matches: 15. The CDR3 runs 17 residues. Germline lookup yields CDR1 SEHNR and CDR2 FQNEAQ (reference sequence). CDR3 in DNA: TGTGCCAGCAGCTTAATCGGCTTAGCGGGAGGGCCTTTCTTGCAGTTCTTC. It encodes CASSLIGLAGGPFLQFF.

The J gene is TRBJ2-5, the V gene TRBV10-3, with a tentative D call TRBD2 (5 bases). The CDR3 runs to 14 residues. CDR1 is ENHRY, CDR2 SYGVKD, per germline. V shed 1 base and J shed 2 bases, with 8 bases lying between them. Written as DNA, the CDR3 is TGTGCCATCAGTGAGTTTGGCGGGCAAGAGACCCAGTACTTC. Residues: CAISEFGGQETQYF.

This clonotype occurred many times. V gene TRBV19 combines with J gene TRBJ2-1; 11 bases line up with TRBD2. J gave up 0 bases and V 6 bases, and 4 bases lay outside the gene matches. CDR1 and CDR2 from the germline V gene are LNHDA and SQIVND (reference sequence). This CDR3 spans 16 amino acids. The CDR3 bases are TGTGCCAGTAGACGGACTAGCGGGCACTCCTACAATGAGCAGTTCTTC. Protein: CASRRTSGHSYNEQFF.

This clonotype has at least ten counts. The chain uses TRBV7-2 and TRBJ2-7; TRBD2 aligns across 8 bases. Germline values: CDR1 SGHTA, CDR2 FQGNSA. The CDR3 contains 14 residues. The trim removed 6 bases at V and 3 bases at J, leaving 7 bases unmatched. CDR3 DNA: TGTGCCAGCAGACCGTCGGGGGGGAGCTACGAGCAGTACTTC. As protein: CASRPSGGSYEQYF.